These 3 T cell receptor beta chains came from one sample sequenced in a study of blood T cell repertoires in COVID-19 (dated by TCRdb to the early 2020s). Library construction relied on the immunoSEQ multiplex PCR assay. Not all clones reach the TCRdb copy of this immuneACCESS table, which keeps in-frame sequences only. Checked studies attribute under half of the gap to unresolved V genes and leave the rest unexplained. The table for this sample lists 25,000 to 35,000 clones; 70% to 90% of them were counted only once. The ten largest clones represent roughly 22% of the sample. The sample was peripheral blood. The receptors come from a human donor with active COVID-19. The donor label of this sample is uncertain.

The J gene is TRBJ1-4, the V gene TRBV19; 11 positions agree with TRBD1. The germline CDR1 and CDR2 sequences are LNHDA and SQIVND (reference sequence). Trimming took 1 base from V and 7 from J; bases not matched to a gene: 2. The CDR3 contains 15 residues. CDR3 region: CASSIGGTGGEKLFF. CDR3 nucleotides: TGTGCCAGTAGTATAGGAGGGACAGGGGGTGAAAAACTGTTTTTT.

In this sample, this clone turned up a few times. This chain joins TRBV6-2 or TRBV6-3 and TRBJ1-5; the D gene is possibly TRBD1 (5 bases). Germline V lookup: CDR1 MNHEY, CDR2 SVGEGT. V lost 4 bases and J lost 0, with 10 bases in between. This CDR3 has 15 residues. CDR3 sequence reads: CASSSDSSSNQPQHF. In DNA, the CDR3 is TGTGCCAGCAGTTCAGACAGCAGTAGCAATCAGCCCCAGCATTTT.

The gene calls are TRBV20-1 and TRBJ1-6; TRBD1 matches 8 bases. Germline V CDR1 and CDR2: DFQATT, SNEGSKA (reference sequence). Trimming removed 3 bases from V and 4 bases from J; junction bases left unmatched: 5. The CDR3 length is 15 residues. CDR3 sequence: CSASPGGNYNSPLHF. The CDR3 DNA is TGCAGTGCTAGTCCAGGGGGCAATTATAATTCACCCCTCCACTTT.